One sample yielded the 22 T cell receptor beta chains listed below, sequenced in a study of T cells in Graves' hyperthyroidism and ophthalmopathy. TCR beta CDR3 region amplification was performed from RNA transcripts. The HTBI set primed first-round TCR CDR3 RT-PCR. TCRdb re-derived calls from the multiplex PCR reads in MiXCR, one entry per CDR3 protein. The sample consists of 250,000 to 400,000 distinct CDR3 sequences, approximately 13% of them appearing once. Sequenced material: blood. These receptors were obtained from a woman aged 35 to 49 with Graves' ophthalmopathy.

The V call is TRBV3-1, the J call TRBJ2-7; D could derive from TRBD1 or TRBD2 (6 bases each). The CDR3 is made up of 14 amino acids. Deletions cut 2 bases from V and 3 bases from J, with 11 bases between. CDR1 and CDR2 from the germline V gene are LGHDT and YNNKEL (reference sequence). CDR3 sequence reads: CASSQSKGGYEQYF. The DNA of the CDR3 is TGTGCCAGCAGCCAATCCAAGGGGGGCTACGAGCAGTACTTC.

This clonotype appeared many times. The chain is built from TRBV2 and TRBJ2-1; TRBD1 is a possible D gene (7 bases). The CDR3 totals 15 residues. Per the germline V gene, CDR1 is SNHLY and CDR2 is FYNNEI. Trimming left V 0 bases short and J 7 bases short, with 13 bases between. The chain's CDR3 is CASSEATTGTNEQFF. CDR3 nucleotides: TGTGCCAGCAGTGAAGCCACGACAGGGACTAATGAGCAGTTCTTC.

Remarks on this clonotype: The junction departs from the called germline gene at one end, perhaps through a read error. The chain links TRBV11-2 to TRBJ2-2; 9 positions agree with TRBD2. Germline values: CDR1 SGHAT, CDR2 FQNNGV. The CDR3 consists of 16 residues. The CDR3: CAGSPWTSANTGELFF. The CDR3, as DNA: TGTGCCGGCAGCCCTTGGACTAGCGCGAACACCGGGGAGCTGTTTTTT.

The sample holds many counts of this clonotype. The chain links TRBV3-1 to TRBJ2-5; no clear D gene. CDR1 is LGHDT, CDR2 YNNKEL, per germline (reference sequence). The CDR3 is 17 amino acids. Trimming took off 3 bases at V and 0 bases at J, with 17 bases between the two ends. CDR3 region: CASSQTPDRRNQETQYF. The CDR3 DNA follows: TGTGCCAGCAGCCAGACCCCGGACCGACGGAACCAAGAGACCCAGTACTTC.

This clonotype was picked up many times. The chain combines TRBV12-3 or TRBV12-4 with TRBJ2-1; 10 bases align to TRBD2. The CDR3 spans 19 residues. The junction had 14 bases not matched to a gene; V was cut back by 6 bases and J by 0 bases. In DNA, the CDR3 is TGTGCCAGCAGCCCCCTAGCGGGGGCCGCCCAGAGCTCCTACAATGAGCAGTTCTTC. Amino acid sequence: CASSPLAGAAQSSYNEQFF.

The chain links TRBV30 to TRBJ2-1; 10 positions agree with TRBD2. The V gene end was trimmed by 4 bases and the J gene end by 0 bases; junction bases not matched to a gene: 15. CDR1 and CDR2 (germline): GTSNPN, SVGIG (reference sequence). CDR3 size: 19 residues. CDR3 sequence: CAWTSGSLAWTSSYNEQFF. The CDR3 DNA reads TGTGCCTGGACTAGCGGGAGCCTAGCCTGGACGAGCTCCTACAATGAGCAGTTCTTC. Combining the CDR3 with reference TRBV30 and TRBJ2-1 gives the whole variable domain SQTIHQWPATLVQPVGSPLSLECTVEGTSNPNLYWYRQAAGRGLQLLFYSVGIGQISSEVPQNLSASRPQDRQFILSSKKLLLSDSGFYLCAWTSGSLAWTSSYNEQFFGPGTRLTVL.

This clonotype has at least ten counts. V usage is TRBV20-1 and J usage is TRBJ2-3; 8 bases agree with TRBD2. Unmatched junction bases numbered 10, after V lost 3 bases and J lost 2 bases. The germline V gene has CDR1 DFQATT and CDR2 SNEGSKA (reference sequence). CDR3 length: 16 amino acids. CDR3 nucleotide sequence: TGCAGTGCTAGCCCCCGGGGACTAGGATCCACAGATACGCAGTATTTT. This encodes CSASPRGLGSTDTQYF.

This clonotype was found many times. The chain recombines TRBV6-1 with TRBJ2-1; 10 bases are shared with TRBD1. The CDR3 sequence is 16 residues long. Germline V lookup: CDR1 MNHNS, CDR2 SASEGT. V lost 6 bases and J lost 6; bases outside the gene matches: 11. The CDR3 here is CASSPNWGQGINEQFF. In DNA form, the CDR3 reads TGTGCCAGCAGCCCCAACTGGGGACAGGGGATCAATGAGCAGTTCTTC.

This chain uses TRBV13 with TRBJ2-1, with TRBD2 matching over 9 bases. Losses at the gene ends were 6 bases for V and 3 bases for J; bases not matched to a gene: 12. Germline V lookup: CDR1 PRHDT, CDR2 FYEKMQ (reference sequence). This CDR3 spans 17 amino acids. The CDR3 DNA reads as TGTGCCAGCAGTTTTAGTAGCGGGAGAAGAAACTACAATGAGCAGTTCTTC. Encoded protein: CASSFSSGRRNYNEQFF.

To note about this clonotype: This likely comes from a read error, as the CDR3 has no conserved phenylalanine or tryptophan at its end. This CDR3 is CASSQTELNTEAFL. For the CDR3, the DNA is TGTGCCAGCAGCCAAACGGAGTTGAACACTGAAGCTTTCCTT. The chain has TRBV4-2 and TRBJ1-1; D not resolved. Trimming cost V 2 bases and J 0 bases, with 7 bases left between them. Germline V CDR1 and CDR2: LGHNA, YNFKEQ. The CDR3 runs to 14 residues.

The chain joins TRBV28 to TRBJ2-4; 9 nucleotides match TRBD2. CDR1 MDHEN and CDR2 SYDVKM come from the germline V gene. The CDR3 runs to 15 residues. Germline trimming cut 4 bases from V and 8 bases from J; bases unmatched to any gene: 9. CDR3 region: CASSYAGTSIDIQYF. The DNA of the CDR3 is TGTGCCAGCAGTTACGCCGGGACTAGCATCGACATTCAGTACTTC.

This clonotype was seen ten or more times. The V gene is TRBV11-3, the J gene TRBJ2-1, with a possible D match to TRBD2 (5 bases). The CDR3 runs 13 residues. CDR1 and CDR2 (germline): SGHNT, YENEEA. The V end was cut by 5 bases, the J end by 10 bases, with 15 bases between. In DNA form, the CDR3 reads TGTGCCAGCAGCACTAGTGCCTCGCGGGAGCAGTTCTTC. Its protein product is CASSTSASREQFF. The variable domain in full, with the rest retrieved from reference TRBV11-3 and TRBJ2-1, is EAGVVQSPRYKIIEKKQPVAFWCNPISGHNTLYWYLQNLGQGPELLIRYENEEAVDDSQLPKDRFSAERLKGVDSTLKIQPAELGDSAVYLCASSTSASREQFFGPGTRLTVL.

The chain uses TRBV5-1 and TRBJ2-5, with TRBD1 matching 8 bases. From germline, CDR1 is SGHRS and CDR2 YFSETQ. Trimming at V came to 4 bases and at J to 4 bases, leaving 9 bases not matched to a gene. The CDR3 runs to 15 residues. The CDR3 sequence is CASSHRDRKRETQYF. The CDR3 nucleotides are TGCGCCAGCAGCCACCGGGACAGGAAAAGAGAGACCCAGTACTTC.

This clonotype was seen repeatedly, ten times or more. The chain recombines TRBV6-1 with TRBJ2-5; a possible D gene is TRBD1 (6 bases). In germline, CDR1 is MNHNS, CDR2 SASEGT. With 7 bases removed from V and 4 bases from J, the gap between germline ends came to 13 bases. The CDR3 totals 13 residues. The CDR3: CASKYRDSETQYF. The CDR3 DNA reads as TGTGCCAGCAAATACAGGGATTCAGAGACCCAGTACTTC.

The table lists this clonotype with many counts. The CDR3 coding sequence is TGTGCCAGCAGCCTAGGGGGCGCGGTCAAAGCTTTCTTT. Protein sequence: CASSLGGAVKAFF. The genes are TRBV7-9 and TRBJ1-1; 7 bases line up with TRBD1. The CDR3 consists of 13 residues. V gave up 5 bases and J gave up 9 bases; unmatched junction bases: 9. CDR1 is SEHNR, CDR2 FQNEAQ, per germline (reference sequence).

The rearrangement uses TRBV7-8 and TRBJ1-3; TRBD1 might be the D (5 bases). The V gene lost 2 bases and the J gene lost 0 bases, with 17 bases spanning the gap. This CDR3 has 18 residues. Germline-derived CDR1 and CDR2 are SGHVS and FQNEAQ. CDR3 bases: TGTGCCAGCAGCTTATTTATGGGGGACGGATACTCTGGAAACACCATATATTTT. Translating it yields CASSLFMGDGYSGNTIYF.

This clonotype has more than one count but fewer than ten. The chain combines TRBV19 with TRBJ2-1, with 12 bases lining up with TRBD2. After removal of 5 bases from V and 3 bases from J, the junction contained 8 bases not matched to a gene. The CDR3 contains 17 residues. Per the germline V gene, CDR1 is LNHDA and CDR2 is SQIVND (reference sequence). CDR3 protein: CASSVRLAGEFYNEQFF. The CDR3 nucleotides read TGTGCCAGTAGTGTTAGACTAGCGGGAGAGTTCTACAATGAGCAGTTCTTC.

This clonotype showed up many times. The CDR3 region is CASSPSLGRQAHEQYF. The CDR3 DNA is TGTGCCAGCAGTCCCTCCCTCGGACGGCAGGCCCACGAGCAGTACTTC. J is TRBJ2-7 and V is TRBV6-1, with D unclear. The germline gives CDR1 MNHNS, CDR2 SASEGT. The CDR3 consists of 16 residues. V was clipped by 5 bases and J by 5 bases, with 22 bases between them.

A remark on this clonotype: A much larger clone differs by one base, so this may be a read error. The CDR3 DNA reads as TGTGCCGGCAGTTATGTCTTGTCAGGTCGTTCTGGAAACACCATATATTTT. As protein: CAGSYVLSGRSGNTIYF. The J gene is TRBJ1-3, the V gene TRBV6-9; D ambiguous. The CDR3 runs 17 residues. Germline V gives CDR1 MNHGY, CDR2 SVAAGI.

The table lists this clonotype with a few counts. The genes are TRBV3-1 and TRBJ1-6; possible D gene TRBD1, 5 bases. Germline V gene lookup returns CDR1 LGHDT and CDR2 YNNKEL (reference sequence). The ends were cut back, 3 bases at V and 6 bases at J, with 12 bases in the middle. The CDR3 length is 15 residues. The CDR3 protein is CASSQGGLTNSPLHF. The CDR3 DNA sequence: TGTGCCAGCAGCCAGGGGGGACTGACTAATTCACCCCTCCACTTT.

This clonotype turned up a few times. The chain combines TRBV19 with TRBJ2-7, with 10 positions matching TRBD2. The junction had 6 bases not matched to a gene; V was cut back by 5 bases and J by 2 bases. Germline V gives CDR1 LNHDA, CDR2 SQIVND (reference sequence). The CDR3 loop spans 15 amino acids. CDR3 amino acids: CASSHLAGDTYEQYF. For the CDR3, the DNA is TGTGCCAGTAGTCATCTAGCGGGAGACACCTACGAGCAGTACTTC.

Many counts were recorded for this clonotype. This chain uses TRBV20-1 with TRBJ2-7, with D perhaps TRBD2 (6 bases). This CDR3 contains 12 residues. Germline V gives CDR1 DFQATT, CDR2 SNEGSKA (reference sequence). Trimming pared 3 bases from V and 0 bases from J, leaving 6 bases between. The CDR3, as DNA: TGCAGTGCTAGTAGCGGCTCCTACGAGCAGTACTTC. It is translated as CSASSGSYEQYF.